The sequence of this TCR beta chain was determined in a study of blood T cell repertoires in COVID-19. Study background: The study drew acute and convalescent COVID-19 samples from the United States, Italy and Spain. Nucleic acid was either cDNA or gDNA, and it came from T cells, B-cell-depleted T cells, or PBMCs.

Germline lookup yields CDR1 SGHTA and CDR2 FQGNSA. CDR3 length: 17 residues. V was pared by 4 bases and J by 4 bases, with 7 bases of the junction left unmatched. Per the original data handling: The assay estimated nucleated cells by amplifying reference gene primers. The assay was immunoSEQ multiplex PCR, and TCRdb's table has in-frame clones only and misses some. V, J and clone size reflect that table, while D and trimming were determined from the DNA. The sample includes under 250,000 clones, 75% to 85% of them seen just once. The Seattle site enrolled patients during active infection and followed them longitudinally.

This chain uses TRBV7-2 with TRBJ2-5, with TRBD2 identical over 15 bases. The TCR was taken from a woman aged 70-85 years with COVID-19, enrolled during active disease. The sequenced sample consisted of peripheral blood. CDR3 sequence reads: CASSSGTSGGPLETQYF. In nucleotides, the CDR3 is TGTGCCAGCAGCTCCGGGACTAGCGGGGGGCCCCTAGAGACCCAGTACTTC.